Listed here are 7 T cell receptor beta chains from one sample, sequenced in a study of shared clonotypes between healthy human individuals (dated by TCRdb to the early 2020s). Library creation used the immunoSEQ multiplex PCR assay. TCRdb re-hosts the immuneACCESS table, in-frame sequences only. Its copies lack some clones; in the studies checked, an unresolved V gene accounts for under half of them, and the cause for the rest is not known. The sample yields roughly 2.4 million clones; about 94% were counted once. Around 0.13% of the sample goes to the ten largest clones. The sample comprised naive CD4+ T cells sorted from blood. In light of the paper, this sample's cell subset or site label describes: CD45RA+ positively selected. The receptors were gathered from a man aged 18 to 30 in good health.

The CDR3 region has the DNA TGTGCCAGCTCACCGGTGGAGGGCAATCAGCCCCAGCATTTT. It encodes CASSPVEGNQPQHF. J is TRBJ1-5 and V is TRBV18; D unresolved. The CDR3 sequence is 14 residues long. Germline loops: CDR1 KGHSH, CDR2 LQKENI. Trimming pared 3 bases from V and 2 bases from J, leaving 8 bases between.

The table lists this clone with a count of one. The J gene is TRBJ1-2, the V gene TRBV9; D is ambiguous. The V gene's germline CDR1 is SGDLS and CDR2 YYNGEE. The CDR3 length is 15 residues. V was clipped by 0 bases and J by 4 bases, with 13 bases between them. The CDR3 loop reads CASSVGLGILYGYTF. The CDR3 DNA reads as TGTGCCAGCAGCGTAGGGTTGGGGATTCTCTATGGCTACACCTTC. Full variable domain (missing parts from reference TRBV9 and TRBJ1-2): DSGVTQTPKHLITATGQRVTLRCSPRSGDLSVYWYQQSLDQGLQFLIQYYNGEERAKGNILERFSAQQFPDLHSELNLSSLELGDSALYFCASSVGLGILYGYTFGSGTRLTVV.

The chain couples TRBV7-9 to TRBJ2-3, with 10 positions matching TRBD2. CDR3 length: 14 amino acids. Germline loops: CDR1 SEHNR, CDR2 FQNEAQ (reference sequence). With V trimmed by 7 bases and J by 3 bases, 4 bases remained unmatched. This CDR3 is CASTASGSTDTQYF. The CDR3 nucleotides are TGTGCCAGCACCGCTAGCGGGAGTACAGATACGCAGTATTTT.

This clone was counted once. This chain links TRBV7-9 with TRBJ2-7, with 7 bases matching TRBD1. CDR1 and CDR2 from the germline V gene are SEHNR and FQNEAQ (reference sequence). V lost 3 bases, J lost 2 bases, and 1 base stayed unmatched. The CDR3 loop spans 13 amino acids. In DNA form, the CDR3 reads TGTGCCAGCAGCTTTGGGACAGCCTACGAGCAGTACTTC. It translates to CASSFGTAYEQYF.

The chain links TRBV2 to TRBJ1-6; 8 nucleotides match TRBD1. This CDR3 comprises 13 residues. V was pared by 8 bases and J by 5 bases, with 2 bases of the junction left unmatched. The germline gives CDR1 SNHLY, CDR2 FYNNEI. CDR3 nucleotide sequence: TGTGCCAGCCAGACAGGGGATAATTCACCCCTCCACTTT. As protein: CASQTGDNSPLHF. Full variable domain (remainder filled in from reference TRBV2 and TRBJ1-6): EPEVTQTPSHQVTQMGQEVILRCVPISNHLYFYWYRQILGQKVEFLVSFYNNEISEKSEIFDDQFSVERPDGSNFTLKIRSTKLEDSAMYFCASQTGDNSPLHFGNGTRLTVT.

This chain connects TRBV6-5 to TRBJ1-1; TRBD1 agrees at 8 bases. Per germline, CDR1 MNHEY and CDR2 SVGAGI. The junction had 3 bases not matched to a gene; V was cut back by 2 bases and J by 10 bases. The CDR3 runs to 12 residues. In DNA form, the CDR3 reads TGTGCCAGCAGTTACGGTCAGGGGGCAGCTTTCTTT. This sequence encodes CASSYGQGAAFF.

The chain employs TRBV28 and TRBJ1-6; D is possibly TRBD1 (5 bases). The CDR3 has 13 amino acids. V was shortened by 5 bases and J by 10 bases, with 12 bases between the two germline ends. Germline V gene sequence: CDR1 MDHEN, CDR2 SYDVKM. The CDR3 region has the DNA TGTGCCAGCAGTGGGGGTGGGGGGTCACCCCTCCACTTT. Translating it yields CASSGGGGSPLHF.